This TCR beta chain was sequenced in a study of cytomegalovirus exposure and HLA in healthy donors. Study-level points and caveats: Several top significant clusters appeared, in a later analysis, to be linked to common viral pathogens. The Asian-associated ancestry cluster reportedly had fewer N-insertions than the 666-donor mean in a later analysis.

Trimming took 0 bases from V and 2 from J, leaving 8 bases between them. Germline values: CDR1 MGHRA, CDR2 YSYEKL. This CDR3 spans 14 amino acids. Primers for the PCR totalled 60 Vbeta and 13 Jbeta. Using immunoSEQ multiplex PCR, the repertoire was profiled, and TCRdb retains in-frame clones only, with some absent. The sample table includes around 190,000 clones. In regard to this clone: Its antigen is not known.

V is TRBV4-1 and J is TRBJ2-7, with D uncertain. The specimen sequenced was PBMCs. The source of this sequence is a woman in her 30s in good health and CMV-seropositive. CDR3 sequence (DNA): TGCGCCAGCAGCCAAGATGCGACACCCTACGAGCAGTACTTC. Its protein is CASSQDATPYEQYF.